Sequencing of this TCR beta chain was carried out in a study of cytomegalovirus exposure and HLA in healthy donors. PCR was performed using 60 Vbeta and 13 Jbeta primers. Profiled with immunoSEQ multiplex PCR; TCRdb holds only in-frame clones, not every one. The sample consists of roughly 100,000 clones, about 80% of them appearing once. The CDR3 length is 13 residues. Germline loops: CDR1 SQVTM, CDR2 ANQGSEA. Trimming took off 5 bases at V and 1 base at J, with 12 bases between the two ends. Study-wide results and limits: Productive rates of about 90% or about 30% were seen for most TCR beta V segments in an earlier analysis. In terms of immune exposure information, only CMV serostatus was available.

At the time of sampling, donors were nominally healthy, though unrecorded immune exposures were likely. Worth noting for this clone: Antigen specificity is unknown.

This TCR was recovered from a man younger than 45 in good health and CMV-seronegative. V and J are TRBV29-1 and TRBJ2-7, with D possibly TRBD1 on 6 matching bases. Sequenced input: PBMCs. CDR3 nucleotides: TGCAGCGTTAGGACAGCTTCTTCCTACGAGCAGTACTTC. As protein: CSVRTASSYEQYF.